Below are 27 T cell receptor beta chains sequenced from a single sample in a study of cytomegalovirus exposure and HLA in healthy donors. The PCR employed 60 Vbeta primers together with 13 Jbeta primers. Here immunoSEQ multiplex PCR was the method, and the copy in TCRdb shows in-frame clones only, minus some. The sample lists approximately 200,000 clones; around 86% were seen once. The sequenced sample consisted of PBMCs. The receptors derive from a woman in her fifties or sixties in good health and CMV-seropositive.

The chain has TRBV2 and TRBJ1-5, with 7 bases that match TRBD1. The CDR3 extends over 15 amino acids. Germline CDR1 reads SNHLY; CDR2 reads FYNNEI. Trimming cost V 5 bases and J 4 bases; bases outside gene matches: 8. CDR3 residues: CASSLDRVPNQPQHF. Written as DNA, the CDR3 is TGTGCCAGCAGTCTCGACAGGGTCCCGAATCAGCCCCAGCATTTT.

The table lists this clone with a few counts. The chain joins TRBV18 to TRBJ1-1; TRBD1 aligns across 7 bases. Germline V CDR1 and CDR2: KGHSH, LQKENI. The CDR3 spans 15 residues. V was pared by 3 bases and J by 5 bases, with 9 bases of the junction left unmatched. The CDR3 region is CASSPRQGSGTEAFF. The CDR3 DNA reads as TGTGCCAGCTCACCCCGACAGGGCTCGGGGACTGAAGCTTTCTTT. The variable domain in full, with the rest retrieved from reference TRBV18 and TRBJ1-1, is NAGVMQNPRHLVRRRGQEARLRCSPMKGHSHVYWYRQLPEEGLKFMVYLQKENIIDESGMPKERFSAEFPKEGPSILRIQQVVRGDSAAYFCASSPRQGSGTEAFFGQGTRLTVV.

Concerning this clone: This CDR3 is also generated by other DNA sequences in the sample. The V and J genes are TRBV28 and TRBJ2-3; TRBD2 might be the D (6 bases). Germline CDR1 MDHEN, CDR2 SYDVKM. CDR3 length: 15 amino acids. V was trimmed by 2 bases and J by 1 base, leaving 10 bases between them. The CDR3 DNA follows: TGTGCCAGCAGTTTAGCGGGCGGGGGCACAGATACGCAGTATTTT. Amino acids: CASSLAGGGTDTQYF.

This chain's CDR3 is CAIRSGNDEQFF. CDR3 coding DNA: TGTGCCATCAGGAGCGGGAACGATGAGCAGTTCTTC. The genes are TRBV10-3 and TRBJ2-1; 7 bases are shared with TRBD2. The CDR3 is 12 residues long. Germline V gene data show CDR1 as ENHRY and CDR2 as SYGVKD. V was clipped by 6 bases and J by 8 bases; unmatched bases: 4.

V is TRBV7-2 and J is TRBJ2-1, with 7 bases that match TRBD1. The CDR3 sequence is 16 residues long. The J segment lost 4 bases and the V segment lost 5 bases, leaving 11 bases of the junction unmatched. The germline gives CDR1 SGHTA, CDR2 FQGNSA. CDR3 in amino acids: CASSQEGAESYNEQFF. In DNA, the CDR3 is TGTGCCAGCAGCCAAGAGGGGGCGGAATCTTACAATGAGCAGTTCTTC.

V and J are TRBV7-9 and TRBJ2-3, with 8 bases matching TRBD1. The CDR3 length is 14 residues. The germline gives CDR1 SEHNR, CDR2 FQNEAQ (reference sequence). V trimming: 5 bases; J trimming: 6 bases; junction bases outside the gene matches: 7. DNA of the CDR3: TGTGCCAGCAGCCTCTGGACAGGGAAGGATACGCAGTATTTT. Its protein product is CASSLWTGKDTQYF.

The chain links TRBV19 to TRBJ2-3; 10 nucleotides align to TRBD2. CDR1 is LNHDA, CDR2 SQIVND, per germline (reference sequence). CDR3 length: 15 residues. The junction had 4 bases not matched to a gene; V was cut back by 5 bases and J by 2 bases. The CDR3 loop is CASSVSGGLTDTQYF. The CDR3 DNA reads as TGTGCCAGTAGTGTTAGCGGGGGGCTCACAGATACGCAGTATTTT.

The rearrangement links TRBV18 to TRBJ1-2; D ambiguous. CDR1 and CDR2 from the germline V gene are KGHSH and LQKENI. Trimming left V 2 bases short and J 8 bases short, with 15 bases between. CDR3 size: 14 residues. CDR3 DNA: TGTGCCAGCTCACCATTTCAGCCAGGTGGGGGCTACACCTTC. This encodes CASSPFQPGGGYTF.

The J gene is TRBJ1-2, the V gene TRBV19, with D perhaps matching TRBD1 (5 bases). Trimming stripped 8 bases from V and 3 bases from J, with 19 bases between. Per germline, CDR1 LNHDA and CDR2 SQIVND (reference sequence). This CDR3 has 15 residues. CDR3 sequence reads: CASGEQASPDYGYTF. DNA for the CDR3: TGTGCCAGTGGAGAACAGGCTTCACCTGACTATGGCTACACCTTC.

This clone was detected only a few times. J is TRBJ1-2 and V is TRBV13; maybe TRBD1 (6 bases). Germline V gene data show CDR1 as PRHDT and CDR2 as FYEKMQ (reference sequence). V lost 2 bases and J lost 8, with 15 bases in between. This CDR3 region has 14 residues. This CDR3 reads CASSLLGGAGGYTF. CDR3 bases: TGTGCCAGCAGCTTATTAGGGGGGGCGGGAGGCTACACCTTC.

The CDR3, as DNA: TGCAGCGTTTCACAGGGGGCCCCCACTGAAGCTTTCTTT. Encoded protein: CSVSQGAPTEAFF. The chain uses TRBV29-1 and TRBJ1-1, with 9 bases lining up with TRBD1. Germline CDR1 reads SQVTM; CDR2 reads ANQGSEA. This CDR3 has 13 amino acids. J gave up 4 bases and V 5 bases, and 5 bases lay outside the gene matches. Variable domain in full (rest from reference TRBV29-1 and TRBJ1-1): SAVISQKPSRDICQRGTSLTIQCQVDSQVTMMFWYRQQPGQSLTLIATANQGSEATYESGFVIDKFPISRPNLTFSTLTVSNMSPEDSSIYLCSVSQGAPTEAFFGQGTRLTVV.

The J gene is TRBJ1-1, the V gene TRBV20-1; TRBD1 might be the D (5 bases). Germline V lookup: CDR1 DFQATT, CDR2 SNEGSKA (reference sequence). The CDR3 runs to 11 residues. V shed 5 bases and J shed 7 bases, with 11 bases lying between them. This chain's CDR3 is CSAYRGLEAFF. As DNA, the CDR3 is TGCAGTGCTTATAGGGGACTTGAAGCTTTCTTT.

This chain joins TRBV5-4 and TRBJ2-3; D ambiguous. There are 14 residues in the CDR3. Trimming pared 1 base from V and 0 bases from J, leaving 6 bases between. Germline V CDR1 and CDR2: SGHNT, YYREEE (reference sequence). CDR3 coding DNA: TGTGCCAGCAGCTTGAGTGCGAGCACAGATACGCAGTATTTT. Amino acid sequence: CASSLSASTDTQYF.

J is TRBJ1-2 and V is TRBV10-2; D may be TRBD1 (6 bases). CDR3 length: 17 residues. Germline V gives CDR1 WSHSY, CDR2 SAAADI. Trimming took 3 bases from V and 1 from J, leaving 18 bases between them. CDR3 nucleotides: TGCGCCAGCAGTGACACACGGACAGAGGGTCATAACTATGGCTACACCTTC. It yields the protein CASSDTRTEGHNYGYTF.

The chain uses TRBV21-1 and TRBJ2-1; the table's D call, TRBD2, was not checked against the DNA. TRBV21-1 is shown as a pseudogene. This CDR3 is built from 17 residues. CDR3 sequence: CASRQKDSSGRINEQFF. The CDR3, as DNA: TGTGCCAGCCGACAAAAGGATTCTAGCGGGAGAATCAATGAGCAGTTCTTC.

In regard to this clone: One end of the junction does not line up with germline, which may come from a read error. The chain joins TRBV7-2 to TRBJ2-7; 10 nucleotides agree with TRBD2. The CDR3 length is 14 residues. From germline, CDR1 is SGHTA and CDR2 FQGNSA. CDR3 in amino acids: CASRLAGGAYEQYF. Here the CDR3 DNA reads TGTGCCAGCAGGTTAGCGGGAGGAGCCTACGAGCAGTACTTC.

A few counts support this clone. This rearrangement joins TRBV9 to TRBJ2-2; 12 bases line up with TRBD1. The CDR3 loop spans 16 amino acids. V was pared by 5 bases and J by 6 bases, with 8 bases of the junction left unmatched. The germline V gene has CDR1 SGDLS and CDR2 YYNGEE. CDR3 DNA sequence: TGTGCCAGCAGTACTGGGACAGGGGGCGCACCCGGGGAGCTGTTTTTT. Translation gives CASSTGTGGAPGELFF.

In this sample, this clone turned up a few times. This chain links TRBV5-1 with TRBJ1-1; D call uncertain. This CDR3 region has 15 residues. CDR1 is SGHRS, CDR2 YFSETQ, per germline. V shed 0 bases and J shed 0 bases, with 9 bases lying between them. The CDR3 sequence is CASSLVGELNTEAFF. In DNA, the CDR3 is TGCGCCAGCAGCTTGGTCGGGGAATTGAACACTGAAGCTTTCTTT.

The chain carries TRBV15 and TRBJ2-3; TRBD1 is a possible D gene (6 bases). Trimming pared 4 bases from V and 3 bases from J, leaving 17 bases between. CDR3 length: 16 amino acids. Germline lookup yields CDR1 LNHNV and CDR2 YYDKDF (reference sequence). The CDR3 sequence: CATSTLDRSGTDTQYF. The CDR3 nucleotides are TGTGCCACCAGCACTCTAGACAGGTCGGGGACAGATACGCAGTATTTT.

The table lists this clone with a count of one. The genes are TRBV29-1 and TRBJ2-2; D unresolved. Between the trimmed V and J ends, which lost 4 bases and 6 bases, there was a span of 6 bases. This CDR3 is built from 11 residues. CDR1 and CDR2 (germline): SQVTM, ANQGSEA. In DNA form, the CDR3 reads TGCAGCGTTGGAGGTTCCGGGGAGCTGTTTTTT. Translated, it gives CSVGGSGELFF.

The gene calls are TRBV28 and TRBJ2-7; no clear D. This CDR3 is 15 amino acids long. Germline assignment: CDR1 MDHEN and CDR2 SYDVKM. V lost 8 bases and J lost 2, with 19 bases in between. CDR3 nucleotide sequence: TGTGCCAGCGCTCGAGTCTCTATCGTCCCCTACGAGCAGTACTTC. Translating gives CASARVSIVPYEQYF.

This clone has a single count. The gene calls are TRBV7-3 and TRBJ2-1; a possible D gene is TRBD2 (6 bases). The V end was cut by 5 bases, the J end by 2 bases, with 13 bases between. CDR3 size: 15 residues. Germline-derived CDR1 and CDR2 are SGHTA and FQGTGA. The CDR3 is CASSPNGGTYNEQFF. For the CDR3, the DNA is TGTGCCAGCAGCCCGAACGGAGGGACCTACAATGAGCAGTTCTTC.

This clone was recorded only once. This sequence joins TRBV7-9 and TRBJ2-7; 8 positions match TRBD2. Germline loops: CDR1 SEHNR, CDR2 FQNEAQ (reference sequence). With 4 bases clipped from V and 0 bases from J, the junction kept 8 bases outside the gene matches. The CDR3 is 16 amino acids. CDR3 bases: TGTGCCAGCAGCTCGGGGGGGGGCGACAGCTCCTACGAGCAGTACTTC. Protein product: CASSSGGGDSSYEQYF.

As concerns this clone: Sequence at one end of the junction differs from germline and may be a read error. This rearrangement joins TRBV7-2 to TRBJ2-3, with 7 positions matching TRBD2. CDR1 and CDR2 from the germline V gene are SGHTA and FQGNSA. CDR3 length: 14 residues. CDR3 in amino acids: CASSPGAGWDTQYF. The CDR3 region has the DNA TGTGCCAGCAGCCCCGGAGCGGGGTGGGATACACAGTATTTT.

Written as DNA, the CDR3 is TGTGCCAGCAGTTACGGGCGGGATGGGAGGGCAGATACGCAGTATTTT. Its protein is CASSYGRDGRADTQYF. This chain uses TRBV6-5 with TRBJ2-3; 7 bases align to TRBD2. After removal of 2 bases from V and 4 bases from J, the junction contained 9 bases not matched to a gene. This CDR3 contains 16 residues. Germline CDR1 MNHEY, CDR2 SVGAGI.

V gene TRBV2 combines with J gene TRBJ2-1; TRBD1 aligns across 7 bases. From germline, CDR1 is SNHLY and CDR2 FYNNEI. This CDR3 region has 13 residues. The V gene end was trimmed by 3 bases and the J gene end by 8 bases; junction bases not matched to a gene: 4. The CDR3 sequence: CASSDHRGDEQFF. CDR3 coding DNA: TGTGCCAGCAGTGACCACAGGGGTGATGAGCAGTTCTTC.

This clone showed up just once. The CDR3 DNA is TGCGCCAGCAGCCCCGGACAGGGAGAGGACGAGCAGTACTTC. Translation: CASSPGQGEDEQYF. V is TRBV5-1 and J is TRBJ2-7; 8 bases fit TRBD1. Trimming removed 4 bases from V and 5 bases from J; junction bases left unmatched: 8. This CDR3 is built from 14 residues. CDR1 SGHRS and CDR2 YFSETQ come from the germline V gene.